This T cell receptor (beta chain) was retrieved from a study of T cell repertoires in cytomegalovirus infection. Study details: TCR beta signatures that were public indicated CMV infection and matching HLA type. Whole-study results and caveats: Ex vivo responses were dominated by HLA-C-restricted CMV-specific TCR beta clonotypes.

At least ten counts were recorded for this clonotype. As yet, its antigen is unknown. TCRdb recomputed calls from the reads with MiXCR, one row per CDR3 protein. The sample yields about 250,000 distinct CDR3 sequences, under 8.5% seen once. The germline gives CDR1 MNHEY, CDR2 SVGEGT. This CDR3 has 12 amino acids. The ends were cut back, 0 bases at V and 3 bases at J, with 0 bases in the middle. This TCR derives from a human donor in good health (CMV status not recorded). Some clones in this sample may be carry-over from other donors' samples. The specimen sequenced was PBMCs. The chain combines TRBV6-2 or TRBV6-3 with TRBJ2-1; the D is unclear. The CDR3 DNA reads as TGTGCCAGCAGTTACTCCTACAATGAGCAGTTCTTC. It yields the protein CASSYSYNEQFF.